Listed below are T cell receptor beta chains from one sample, sequenced in a study of early T cells in non-severe SARS-CoV-2 infection. TCRdb re-analysed the 5' RACE reads in MiXCR, keeping a single row per CDR3 protein. The repertoire has about 110,000 distinct CDR3 sequences, 12% of them found once; the top ten carry around 3%. The sequenced sample consisted of whole blood. These receptors all come from an adult who was a healthcare worker with PCR-confirmed SARS-CoV-2 infection or an uninfected control (not recorded which). CDR3s include the opening cysteine and the closing phenylalanine or tryptophan. D genes are given only for firm matches. The size entry is marked missing in some rows and otherwise reads once, few, many or a size class.

d_call: NA
j_call: TRBJ1-3
clone_size: NA
v_call: TRBV5-1
cdr3_nt: TGCGCCAGCAGCTTGCCGGACTCTGGAAACACCATATATTTT
cdr3_aa: CASSLPDSGNTIYF

d_call: NA
j_call: TRBJ2-1
clone_size: many
v_call: TRBV9
cdr3_nt: TGTGCCAGCAGCGTAGGAGTTAAGGGTAGAGATGAGCAGTTCTTC
cdr3_aa: CASSVGVKGRDEQFF

d_call: TRBD1
j_call: TRBJ2-2
clone_size: many
v_call: TRBV7-4
cdr3_nt: TGTGCCAGCAGCTCACCTGCTGGAATTGGGGACAGGGGGCGCGGCACCGGGGAGCTGTTTTTT
cdr3_aa: CASSSPAGIGDRGRGTGELFF

d_call: NA
j_call: TRBJ2-4
clone_size: NA
v_call: TRBV29-1
cdr3_nt: TGCAGCGTTGAAGATACGGGGGCAAACATTCAGTACTTC
cdr3_aa: CSVEDTGANIQYF

d_call: TRBD1
j_call: TRBJ1-1
clone_size: NA
v_call: TRBV29-1
cdr3_nt: TGCAGCGCACAAAGCTTACAGGGGGCGGCCCGAGCTTTCTTT
cdr3_aa: CSAQSLQGAARAFF

d_call: NA
j_call: TRBJ1-6
clone_size: NA
v_call: TRBV19
cdr3_nt: TGTGCCAGTAGTACGGGGGTGGGTAATTCACCCCTCCACTTT
cdr3_aa: CASSTGVGNSPLHF

d_call: NA
j_call: TRBJ2-7
clone_size: many
v_call: TRBV29-1
cdr3_nt: TGCAGCGTTGAAGAAGGTCGCCGAGGGCACTACGAGCAGTACTTC
cdr3_aa: CSVEEGRRGHYEQYF

d_call: NA
j_call: TRBJ2-7
clone_size: NA
v_call: TRBV4-2
cdr3_nt: TGTGCCAGCAGCCAAGATATTGTCGGGGAAAGCTCCTACGAGCAGTACTTC
cdr3_aa: CASSQDIVGESSYEQYF

d_call: TRBD1
j_call: TRBJ2-1
clone_size: few
v_call: TRBV19
cdr3_nt: TGTGCCAGTAGTGTCTCAGGGGGCGTTGAGCAGTTCTTC
cdr3_aa: CASSVSGGVEQFF

d_call: TRBD1
j_call: TRBJ1-6
clone_size: many
v_call: TRBV2
cdr3_nt: TGTGCCAGCAGTGACGGGGACAGGACATATAATTCACCCCTCCACTTT
cdr3_aa: CASSDGDRTYNSPLHF

d_call: TRBD1
j_call: TRBJ1-1
clone_size: few
v_call: TRBV14
cdr3_nt: TGTGCCAGCAGCCCCATGACAGGGATTGGCACTGAAGCTTTCTTT
cdr3_aa: CASSPMTGIGTEAFF

d_call: NA
j_call: TRBJ1-5
clone_size: NA
v_call: TRBV5-8
cdr3_nt: TGTGCCAGCAGCCCCATTAGCAATCAGCCCCAGCATTTT
cdr3_aa: CASSPISNQPQHF

d_call: TRBD1
j_call: TRBJ2-7
clone_size: NA
v_call: TRBV11-3
cdr3_nt: TGTGCCAGCACCGGGACAGATACCTACGAGCAGTACTTC
cdr3_aa: CASTGTDTYEQYF

d_call: TRBD2
j_call: TRBJ2-2
clone_size: NA
v_call: TRBV2
cdr3_nt: TGTGCCAGCAGTCAGCCTAGCGGGGGGAACACCGGGGAGCTGTTTTTT
cdr3_aa: CASSQPSGGNTGELFF

d_call: NA
j_call: TRBJ2-3
clone_size: many
v_call: TRBV6-1
cdr3_nt: TGTGCCAGCAGTGTTCGGGGTCGGAGTACAGATACGCAGTATTTT
cdr3_aa: CASSVRGRSTDTQYF

d_call: TRBD2
j_call: TRBJ2-7
clone_size: many
v_call: TRBV5-1
cdr3_nt: TGCGCCAGCAGCGCTCTCGCGGGGGGGCCAGGTGAGCAGTACTTC
cdr3_aa: CASSALAGGPGEQYF

d_call: TRBD1
j_call: TRBJ2-5
clone_size: few
v_call: TRBV12-3/TRBV12-4
cdr3_nt: TGTGCCAGCAGTGGGGGACAGGTCAGGGAGACCCAGTACTTC
cdr3_aa: CASSGGQVRETQYF

d_call: NA
j_call: TRBJ2-7
clone_size: NA
v_call: TRBV11-2
cdr3_nt: TGTGCCAGCAGCTTTACCTACGAGCAGTACTTC
cdr3_aa: CASSFTYEQYF

d_call: NA
j_call: TRBJ1-2
clone_size: NA
v_call: TRBV11-1
cdr3_nt: TGTGCCAGCAGCTTAGCCCCAGGGGACTATGACTACACCTTC
cdr3_aa: CASSLAPGDYDYTF

d_call: NA
j_call: TRBJ2-3
clone_size: many
v_call: TRBV7-8
cdr3_nt: TGTGCCAGCAGCCCCCATAGTAAGACTAGCACAGATACGCAGTATTTT
cdr3_aa: CASSPHSKTSTDTQYF

d_call: TRBD2
j_call: TRBJ2-5
clone_size: NA
v_call: TRBV7-8
cdr3_nt: TGTGCCAGCAGCCCCCGACTAGCGGGTAGCCGTCAGTACTTC
cdr3_aa: CASSPRLAGSRQYF

d_call: NA
j_call: TRBJ1-3
clone_size: few
v_call: TRBV5-4
cdr3_nt: TGTGCCAGCAGCTTGGGTGAGACTGGAAACACCATATATTTT
cdr3_aa: CASSLGETGNTIYF

d_call: NA
j_call: TRBJ2-2
clone_size: NA
v_call: TRBV29-1
cdr3_nt: TGCAGCGTCCGGAGTAGTGGGGCCGGGGAGCTGTTTTTT
cdr3_aa: CSVRSSGAGELFF

d_call: NA
j_call: TRBJ2-3
clone_size: many
v_call: TRBV11-3
cdr3_nt: TGTGCCAGCAGCTCGGGGGTCTCCTACACAGATACGCAGTATTTT
cdr3_aa: CASSSGVSYTDTQYF

d_call: NA
j_call: TRBJ2-5
clone_size: many
v_call: TRBV14
cdr3_nt: TGTGCCAGCAGCCAGCCAGGGGTTGTGCAGACCCAGTACTTC
cdr3_aa: CASSQPGVVQTQYF

d_call: NA
j_call: TRBJ2-2
clone_size: many
v_call: TRBV10-2
cdr3_nt: TGCGCCAGCAGTAAGGGAGGGGAGCTGTTTTTT
cdr3_aa: CASSKGGELFF

d_call: NA
j_call: TRBJ2-1
clone_size: few
v_call: TRBV5-6
cdr3_nt: TGTGCCAGCAGCTTTGTCGGTTCAGTCAATGAGCAGTTCTTC
cdr3_aa: CASSFVGSVNEQFF

d_call: NA
j_call: TRBJ1-1
clone_size: few
v_call: TRBV10-2
cdr3_nt: TGCGCCAGCAGGTGGGACATGAACACTGAAGCTTTCTTT
cdr3_aa: CASRWDMNTEAFF

d_call: NA
j_call: TRBJ1-1
clone_size: few
v_call: TRBV5-1
cdr3_nt: TGCGCCAGCAGCTTGGTATGGGGGAACACTGAAGCTTTCTTT
cdr3_aa: CASSLVWGNTEAFF